This T cell receptor beta chain was documented in a study of blood T cell dynamics during melanoma immunotherapy. Sequenced by immunoSEQ multiplex PCR; TCRdb stores in-frame clones only, minus some. The repertoire includes about 12,000 clones, around 91% of them detected once, and less than 0.2% sits in the top ten. The time point was: week 3, after first cycle of checkpoint inhibitor. Sampling occurred pretreatment (T0) and at week 3 (W3), after cycle one of checkpoint blockade. No patient had earlier systemic cancer treatment, concurrent immunosuppressants, or another active cancer. Sample: effector memory CD8+ T cells from blood, taken from a patient treated with checkpoint blockade. This sequence originates from a human donor with melanoma.

The CDR3 spells CSVVEASSYEQYF. DNA of the CDR3: TGCAGCGTTGTAGAGGCGAGCTCCTACGAGCAGTACTTC. This chain uses TRBV29-1 with TRBJ2-7; D is unresolved. The CDR3 is 13 residues long. V lost 4 bases to trimming and J lost 0 bases, with 10 bases between them. CDR1 and CDR2 (germline): SQVTM, ANQGSEA.